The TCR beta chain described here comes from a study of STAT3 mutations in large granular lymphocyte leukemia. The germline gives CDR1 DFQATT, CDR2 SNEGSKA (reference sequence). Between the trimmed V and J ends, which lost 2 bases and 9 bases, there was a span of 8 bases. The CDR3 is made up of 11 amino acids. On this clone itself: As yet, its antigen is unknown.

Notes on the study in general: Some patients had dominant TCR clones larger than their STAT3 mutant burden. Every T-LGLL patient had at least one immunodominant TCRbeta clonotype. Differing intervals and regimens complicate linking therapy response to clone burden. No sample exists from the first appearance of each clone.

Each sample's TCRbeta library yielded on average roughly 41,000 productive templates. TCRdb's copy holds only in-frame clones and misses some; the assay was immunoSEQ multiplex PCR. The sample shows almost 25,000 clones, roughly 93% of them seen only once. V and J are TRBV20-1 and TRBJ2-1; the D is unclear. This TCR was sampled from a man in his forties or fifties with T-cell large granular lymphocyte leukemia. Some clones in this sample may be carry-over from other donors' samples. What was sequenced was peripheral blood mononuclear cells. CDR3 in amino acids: CSARLSSEQFF. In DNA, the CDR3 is TGCAGTGCTAGATTATCTTCTGAGCAGTTCTTC.